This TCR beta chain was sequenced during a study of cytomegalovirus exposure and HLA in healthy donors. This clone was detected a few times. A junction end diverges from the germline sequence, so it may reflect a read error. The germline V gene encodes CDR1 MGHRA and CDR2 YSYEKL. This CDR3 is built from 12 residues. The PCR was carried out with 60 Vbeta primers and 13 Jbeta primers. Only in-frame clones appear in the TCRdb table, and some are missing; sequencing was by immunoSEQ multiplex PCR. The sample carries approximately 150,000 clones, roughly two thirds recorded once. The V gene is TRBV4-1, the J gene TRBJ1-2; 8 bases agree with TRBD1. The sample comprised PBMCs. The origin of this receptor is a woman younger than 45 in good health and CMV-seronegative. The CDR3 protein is CASSPRTGRLHF. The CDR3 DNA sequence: TGCGCCAGCAGCCCCCGGACAGGGCGACTCCACTTC.